This TCR beta chain appears in the sequencing data of a study of Graves' ophthalmopathy and Graves' hyperthyroidism. Study-wide findings and caveats: Ophthalmopathy could be told apart from stable hyperthyroidism by a 13-signature model (just under 90% sensitivity, around 78% specificity).

The CDR3 extends over 13 amino acids. The germline V gene encodes CDR1 KGHSH and CDR2 LQKENI. The V and J ends lost 3 bases and 5 bases respectively, with 10 bases between them. TCR beta CDR3 amplification used RNA transcripts. The library came from an HTBI-primed first-round RT-PCR and a second-round multiplex PCR. MiXCR, applied by TCRdb to the multiplex PCR reads, yields one record per CDR3 protein. The profile shows about 370,000 distinct CDR3 sequences, about a sixth of them singletons. This clonotype was detected many times. What it binds is not known. Thyroid ultrasound, orbital computed tomography, TRAb, serum thyroxine and clinical symptoms formed the basis of diagnosis.

This receptor was obtained from an adult woman with stable Graves' hyperthyroidism. The material sequenced was peripheral blood. The chain has TRBV18 and TRBJ1-1; a weak D match, TRBD1 (6 bases). The chain's CDR3 is CASSPIGTTEAFF. CDR3 nucleotide sequence: TGTGCCAGCTCACCGATAGGGACAACTGAAGCTTTCTTT.